The 15 T cell receptor beta chains below come from one sample, sequenced in a study of T cells in localized non-small cell lung cancer. The repertoire was sequenced with immunoSEQ multiplex PCR; TCRdb's copy has only in-frame clones and lacks some. The data show some 72,000 clones, 84% seen once. The sequencing here drew on peripheral blood, taken before any cancer treatment. These TCRs come from a man between 40 and 70 years old with stage I lung adenocarcinoma.

The V call is TRBV5-4, the J call TRBJ2-1, with a weak D call TRBD2 (5 bases). Germline values: CDR1 SGHNT, CDR2 YYREEE (reference sequence). Trimming shortened V by 4 bases and J by 4 bases, and 18 bases separated the two germline ends. The CDR3 loop spans 16 amino acids. The CDR3 DNA sequence: TGTGCCAGCAGCAGCTCCTCCGGGATTGCTTACAATGAGCAGTTCTTC. Translated, it gives CASSSSSGIAYNEQFF.

The chain combines TRBV4-1 with TRBJ1-3; D uncertain. This CDR3 is 15 amino acids long. Germline V CDR1 and CDR2: MGHRA, YSYEKL. V lost 0 bases to trimming and J lost 4 bases, with 10 bases between them. The CDR3 reads CASSQEATRGNTIYF. CDR3 DNA sequence: TGCGCCAGCAGCCAAGAGGCAACTCGGGGAAACACCATATATTTT.

The rearrangement uses TRBV30 and TRBJ1-5, with D perhaps TRBD1 (5 bases). Looked up from germline, CDR1 is GTSNPN and CDR2 is SVGIG (reference sequence). The CDR3 consists of 14 residues. V lost 0 bases and J lost 2, with 8 bases in between. Written as DNA, the CDR3 is TGTGCCTGGAGTGTAGGCAGGGGCAATCAGCCCCAGCATTTT. Translated, it gives CAWSVGRGNQPQHF.

This chain links TRBV28 with TRBJ2-1, with 10 bases aligning to TRBD2. CDR1 and CDR2 (germline): MDHEN, SYDVKM. The length of the CDR3 is 18 residues. With V trimmed by 5 bases and J by 4 bases, 14 bases remained unmatched. CDR3 bases: TGTGCCAGCAGTCCTCACGCCAGCGGGAGGGGCTCATACAATGAGCAGTTCTTC. Translation gives CASSPHASGRGSYNEQFF.

The chain employs TRBV6-5 and TRBJ1-6, with TRBD1 matching over 7 bases. CDR3 length equals 12 residues. From germline, CDR1 is MNHEY and CDR2 SVGAGI. With 6 bases clipped from V and 11 bases from J, the junction kept 4 bases outside the gene matches. The CDR3 nucleotides read TGTGCCAGCAGAACAGGGGCTCCACCCCTCCACTTT. It yields the protein CASRTGAPPLHF.

The CDR3 loop reads CASRLIREGANVLTF. The CDR3, as DNA: TGTGCCAGCAGACTGATCAGGGAGGGGGCCAACGTCCTGACTTTC. The chain has TRBV6-5 and TRBJ2-6; either TRBD1 or TRBD2 may fit D (5 bases each). Germline CDR1 reads MNHEY; CDR2 reads SVGAGI. Trimming stripped 6 bases from V and 4 bases from J, with 13 bases between. CDR3 length: 15 residues.

This clone was seen only once. The chain has TRBV2 and TRBJ2-5; a weak D match, TRBD1 (6 bases). Germline-derived CDR1 and CDR2 are SNHLY and FYNNEI. The CDR3 loop spans 14 amino acids. Trimming removed 6 bases from V and 5 bases from J, with 16 bases in between. Here the CDR3 reads CASRGNRDQETQYF. CDR3 nucleotide sequence: TGTGCCAGCAGAGGGAACAGGGATCAGGAGACCCAGTACTTC.

This clone was detected only once. The chain employs TRBV7-9 and TRBJ1-1; 8 positions match TRBD1. In germline, CDR1 is SEHNR, CDR2 FQNEAQ (reference sequence). CDR3 length equals 15 residues. V dropped 8 bases and J dropped 9; count of bases not matched to a gene: 17. DNA of the CDR3: TGTGCCAGCGGCGATCGCTCAGGGGGCACCGGGAAAGCTTTCTTT. Protein: CASGDRSGGTGKAFF.

The J gene is TRBJ1-5, the V gene TRBV28, with D unclear. CDR3 length: 15 residues. Germline V gene sequence: CDR1 MDHEN, CDR2 SYDVKM. The V gene lost 10 bases and the J gene lost 0 bases, with 16 bases spanning the gap. CDR3: CATANRGPSNQPQHF. The DNA for the CDR3 is TGTGCCACCGCGAACCGAGGGCCTAGCAATCAGCCCCAGCATTTT.

This clone was found once. The chain couples TRBV28 to TRBJ1-2; a possible D gene is TRBD1 (5 bases). The CDR3 covers 12 residues. Trimming removed 6 bases at V and 8 bases at J, with 13 bases between. Germline CDR1 is MDHEN and CDR2 is SYDVKM. The CDR3 loop reads CASSQRGEGYTF. The CDR3 DNA reads TGTGCCAGCAGCCAACGAGGGGAGGGCTACACCTTC.

The V gene is TRBV30, the J gene TRBJ1-5, with no clear D. Trimming took off 0 bases at V and 5 bases at J, with 5 bases between the two ends. Per the germline V gene, CDR1 is GTSNPN and CDR2 is SVGIG (reference sequence). The CDR3 totals 12 residues. The CDR3 nucleotides are TGTGCCTGGAGTGTATGGGATCAGCCCCAGCATTTT. This translates into CAWSVWDQPQHF.

The rearrangement uses TRBV7-2 and TRBJ2-5; 8 bases map to TRBD2. The germline V gene has CDR1 SGHTA and CDR2 FQGNSA. V gave up 5 bases and J gave up 4 bases; unmatched junction bases: 6. This CDR3 has 14 amino acids. The CDR3 sequence: CASSLSGERETQYF. The CDR3 nucleotides are TGTGCCAGCAGCCTTAGCGGGGAACGAGAGACCCAGTACTTC.

The chain links TRBV29-1 to TRBJ2-7; the D call may be TRBD1 or TRBD2 (6 bases each). The CDR3 is made up of 15 amino acids. Germline V lookup: CDR1 SQVTM, CDR2 ANQGSEA. The V end lost 1 base, the J end lost 0 bases, and 13 bases lay between the germline ends. In DNA form, the CDR3 reads TGCAGCGTTGAAGGGGGGGCGGTGAGCTCCTACGAGCAGTACTTC. As protein: CSVEGGAVSSYEQYF.

This chain connects TRBV13 to TRBJ2-7, with 8 bases fitting TRBD1. Germline lookup yields CDR1 PRHDT and CDR2 FYEKMQ (reference sequence). V lost 5 bases to trimming and J lost 3 bases; unmatched junction nucleotides: 6. The CDR3 is 14 residues long. The CDR3 loop reads CASSLRTGIYEQYF. The DNA for the CDR3 is TGTGCCAGCAGCCTGAGGACAGGGATCTACGAGCAGTACTTC. Using reference TRBV13 and TRBJ2-7 for the parts outside the CDR3, the full variable domain is AAGVIQSPRHLIKEKRETATLKCYPIPRHDTVYWYQQGPGQDPQFLISFYEKMQSDKGSIPDRFSAQQFSDYHSELNMSSLELGDSALYFCASSLRTGIYEQYFGPGTRLTVT.

The chain joins TRBV7-3 to TRBJ2-1; maybe TRBD1 (6 bases). The CDR3 covers 13 residues. CDR1 is SGHTA and CDR2 is FQGTGA in the germline V gene. The ends were cut back, 5 bases at V and 4 bases at J, with 9 bases in the middle. The CDR3 bases are TGTGCCAGCAGCCTCGACAGGTACAATGAGCAGTTCTTC. Residues: CASSLDRYNEQFF.